This T cell receptor beta chain is drawn from a study of beta chain features in type 1 diabetes. In the study overall: What patients shared with healthy donors was a similar profile of age, gender and cell yields. Examination of sorted cells across all samples involved 98,000,000 or so cells. Study-level findings and limits: Significant though moderate, a shortening of TCRB CDR3s appeared in all four CD4+ subsets of Type 1 diabetes patients.

As concerns this clone: Antigen specificity is unknown.

Reverse transcription of all isolated RNA meant that expressed TCRB transcripts were sequenced. Measured with immunoSEQ multiplex PCR; TCRdb has only the in-frame clones, and not every one. The table lists hundreds of thousands of clones, under 15% of them singletons. The length of the CDR3 is 15 residues. Trimming took 5 bases from V and 3 from J; bases not matched to a gene: 7. CDR1 and CDR2 from the germline V gene are SSHAT and FNYEAQ (reference sequence). The source of this sequence is a young man with type 1 diabetes. This sequence joins TRBV7-7 and TRBJ1-3; TRBD1 aligns across 7 bases. The sample taken for sequencing was naive CD4+ T cells from blood. This CDR3 reads CASSPGDSVGNTIYF. CDR3 in DNA: TGTGCCAGCAGCCCGGGGGACAGCGTTGGAAACACCATATATTTT.